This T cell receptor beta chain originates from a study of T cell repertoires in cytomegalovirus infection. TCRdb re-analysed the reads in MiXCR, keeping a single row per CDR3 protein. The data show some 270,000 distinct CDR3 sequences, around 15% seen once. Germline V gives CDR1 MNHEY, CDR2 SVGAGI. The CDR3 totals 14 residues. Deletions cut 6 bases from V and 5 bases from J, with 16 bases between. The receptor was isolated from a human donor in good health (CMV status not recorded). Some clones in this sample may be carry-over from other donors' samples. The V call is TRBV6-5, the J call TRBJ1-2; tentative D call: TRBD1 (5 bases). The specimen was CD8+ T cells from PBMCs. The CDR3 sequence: CASRTIQGLYGYTF. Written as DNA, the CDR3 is TGTGCCAGCAGGACCATCCAGGGCTTGTATGGCTACACCTTC.